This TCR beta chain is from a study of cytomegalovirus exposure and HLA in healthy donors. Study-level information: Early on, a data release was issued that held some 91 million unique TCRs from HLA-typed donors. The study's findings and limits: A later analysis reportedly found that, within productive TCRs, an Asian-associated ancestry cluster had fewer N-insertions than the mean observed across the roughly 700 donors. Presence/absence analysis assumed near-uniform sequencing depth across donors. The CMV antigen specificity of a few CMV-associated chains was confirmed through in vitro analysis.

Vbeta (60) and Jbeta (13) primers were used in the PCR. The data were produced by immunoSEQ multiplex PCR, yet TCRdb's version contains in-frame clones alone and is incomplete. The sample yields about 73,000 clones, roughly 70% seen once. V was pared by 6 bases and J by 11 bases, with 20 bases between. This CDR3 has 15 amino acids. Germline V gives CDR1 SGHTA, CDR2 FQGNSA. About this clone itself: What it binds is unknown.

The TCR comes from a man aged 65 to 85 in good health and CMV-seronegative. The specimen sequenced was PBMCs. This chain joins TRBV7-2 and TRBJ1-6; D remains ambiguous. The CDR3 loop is CASSPVEGSIAPLHF. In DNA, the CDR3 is TGTGCCAGCAGTCCGGTGGAGGGTAGCATTGCACCCCTCCACTTT.